The rows below give T cell receptor beta chains drawn from one sample of a study of blood T cell repertoires in COVID-19. The data were produced by immunoSEQ multiplex PCR, yet TCRdb's version contains in-frame clones alone and is incomplete. Among fewer than 650,000 clones listed, roughly 89% were seen once. The sample consisted of peripheral blood. Source of these receptors: a woman aged 45-59 years with COVID-19, enrolled during active disease. Each CDR3 is given with its conserved first and last residue.

TRBV28 | CASLPGGNTDTQYF
TRBV19 | CATRRAGNTDTQYF
TRBV9 | CASSVEVAWHGYTF
TRBV6-5 | CASMGEVQGEQYF
TRBV7-9 | CASSPGTAEAFF
TRBV19 | CASSMGGDGSPLHF
TRBV7-8 | CASSFSGDYEQYF
TRBV4-1 | CASSQDRDSWVGELFF
TRBV2 | CASQQETEAFF
TRBV9 | CASSATGTYNEQFF
TRBV7-6 | CASSLGSPSGGADTQYF
TRBV5-1 | CASSFGGNTEAFF
TRBV21-1 | CASIKAGQGRSYEQYF
TRBV30 | CAWIEAAQANYGYTF
TRBV10-1 | CASSATVDTDTQYF
TRBV12-3/TRBV12-4 | CASRIDREAFF
TRBV9 | CASSFPVGSGGAPTDTQYF
TRBV7-4 | CASTPLSGLPYNSPLHF
TRBV2 | CASSSKPTGDTEAFF
TRBV4-2 | CASSQATGTGDNEQYF
TRBV2 | CASSGGSFGEQYF
TRBV27 | CASARTEPEKLFF
TRBV4-1 | CASSLRSRGNTEAFF
TRBV6-5 | CASSYSVNGDTEAFF
TRBV2 | CASSRIAGHTGELFF
TRBV7-3 | CASSSGQGAFNSPLHF
TRBV10-3 | CAIYGTANYGYTF
TRBV7-8 | CASSLITGGFSYEQYF
TRBV27 | CASRSLANTGELFF
TRBV4-1 | CASSQESARANSPLHF
TRBV18 | CASSLEETQYF
TRBV9 | CASSLYSGGVTDTQYF
TRBV6-5 | CASQDRDQPQHF
TRBV29-1 | CSVGGEGGSLNTEAFF
TRBV24-1 | CATSDLGQDNSPLHF
TRBV6-6 | CASSPSAGGVQPQHF
TRBV7-6 | CASSLQGNTDTQYF
TRBV24-1 | CATTGQGSIDEQFF
TRBV11-3 | CASSLGQGTYNEQFF
TRBV5-8 | CASSQGDRGYQETQYF
TRBV28 | CASSLGGQGSANYGYTF
TRBV24-1 | CATINRGPKNQPQHF
TRBV6-6 | CANSGSSLYGYTF
TRBV30 | CAWIPPEGFGTDTQYF
TRBV19 | CASSIAGGSTYEQYF
TRBV28 | CASSLSRGGREAFF
TRBV3-1/TRBV3-2 | CASSPTRGEQYF
TRBV7-3 | CASSLQTGELFF
TRBV6-1 | CASSEDPLAGLTDTQYF